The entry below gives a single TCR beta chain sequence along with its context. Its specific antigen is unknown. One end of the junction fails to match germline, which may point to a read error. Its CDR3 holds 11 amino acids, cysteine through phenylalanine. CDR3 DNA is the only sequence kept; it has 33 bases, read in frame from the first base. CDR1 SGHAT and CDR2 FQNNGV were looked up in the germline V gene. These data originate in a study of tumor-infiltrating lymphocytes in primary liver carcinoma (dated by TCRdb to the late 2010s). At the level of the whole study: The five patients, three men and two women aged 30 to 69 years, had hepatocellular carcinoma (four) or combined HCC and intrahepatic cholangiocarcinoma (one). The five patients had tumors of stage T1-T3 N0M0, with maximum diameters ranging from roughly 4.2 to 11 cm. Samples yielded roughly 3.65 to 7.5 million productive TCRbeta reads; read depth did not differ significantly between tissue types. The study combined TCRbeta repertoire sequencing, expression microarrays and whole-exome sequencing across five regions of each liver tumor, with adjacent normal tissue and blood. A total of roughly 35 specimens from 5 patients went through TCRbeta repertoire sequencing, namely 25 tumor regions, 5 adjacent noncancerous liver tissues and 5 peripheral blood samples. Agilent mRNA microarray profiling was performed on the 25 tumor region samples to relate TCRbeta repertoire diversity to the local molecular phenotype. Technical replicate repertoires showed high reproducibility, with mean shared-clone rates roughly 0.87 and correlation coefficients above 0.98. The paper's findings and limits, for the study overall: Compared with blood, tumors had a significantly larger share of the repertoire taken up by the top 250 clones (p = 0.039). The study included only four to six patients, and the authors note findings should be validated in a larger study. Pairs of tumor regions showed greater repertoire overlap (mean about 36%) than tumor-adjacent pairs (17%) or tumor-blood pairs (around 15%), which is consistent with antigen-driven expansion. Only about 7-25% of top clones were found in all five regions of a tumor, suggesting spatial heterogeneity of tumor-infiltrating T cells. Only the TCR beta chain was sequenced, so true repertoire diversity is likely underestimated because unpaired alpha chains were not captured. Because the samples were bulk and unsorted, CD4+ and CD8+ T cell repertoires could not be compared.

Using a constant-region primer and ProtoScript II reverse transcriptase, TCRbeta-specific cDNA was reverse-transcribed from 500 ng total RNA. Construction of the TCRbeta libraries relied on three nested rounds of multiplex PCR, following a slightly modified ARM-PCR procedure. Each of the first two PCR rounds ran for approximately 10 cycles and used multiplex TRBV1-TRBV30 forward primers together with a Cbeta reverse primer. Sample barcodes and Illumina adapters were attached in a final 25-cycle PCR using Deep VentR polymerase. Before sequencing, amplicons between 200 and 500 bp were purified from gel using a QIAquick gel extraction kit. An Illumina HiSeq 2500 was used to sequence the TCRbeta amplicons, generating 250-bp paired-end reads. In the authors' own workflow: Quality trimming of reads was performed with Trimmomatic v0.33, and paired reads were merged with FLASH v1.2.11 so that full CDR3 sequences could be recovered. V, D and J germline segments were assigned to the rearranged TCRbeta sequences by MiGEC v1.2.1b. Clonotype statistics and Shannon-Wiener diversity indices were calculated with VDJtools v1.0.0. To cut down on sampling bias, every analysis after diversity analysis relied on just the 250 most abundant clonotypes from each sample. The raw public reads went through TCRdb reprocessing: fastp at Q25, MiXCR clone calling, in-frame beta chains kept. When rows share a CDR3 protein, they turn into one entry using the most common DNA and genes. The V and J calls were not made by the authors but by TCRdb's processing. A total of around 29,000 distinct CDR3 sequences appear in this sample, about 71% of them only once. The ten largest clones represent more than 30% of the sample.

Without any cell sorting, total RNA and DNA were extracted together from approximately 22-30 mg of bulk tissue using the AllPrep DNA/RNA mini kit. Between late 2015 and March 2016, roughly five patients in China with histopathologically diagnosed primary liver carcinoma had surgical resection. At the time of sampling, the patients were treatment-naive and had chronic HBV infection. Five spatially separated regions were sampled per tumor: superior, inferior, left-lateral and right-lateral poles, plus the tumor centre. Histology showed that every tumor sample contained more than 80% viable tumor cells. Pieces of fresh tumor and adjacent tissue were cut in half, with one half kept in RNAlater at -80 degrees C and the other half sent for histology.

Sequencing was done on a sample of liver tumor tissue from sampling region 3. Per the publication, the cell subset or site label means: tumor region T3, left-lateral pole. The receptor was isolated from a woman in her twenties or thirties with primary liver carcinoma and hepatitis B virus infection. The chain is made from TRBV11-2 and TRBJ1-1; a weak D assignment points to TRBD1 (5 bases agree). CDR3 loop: CSSNPGTEAFF. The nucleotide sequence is TGTTCCAGTAATCCAGGGACTGAAGCTTTCTTT.